A selection of T cell receptor beta chains follows, all from one sample in a study of blood T cell repertoires in COVID-19. This table comes from immunoSEQ multiplex PCR, and its TCRdb copy is limited to in-frame clones, with some not included. Altogether about 190,000 clones are present, about 85% being singletons, with the ten largest covering less than 1.5%. What was sequenced was peripheral blood. These receptors came from a man under 40 with acute or convalescent COVID-19. CDR3s leave out the opening cysteine and the closing phenylalanine or tryptophan. Rows give clone size only sometimes, using once, few, many, or a class for an expanded clone.

j_call: TRBJ1-2
v_call: TRBV5-5
clone_size: once
cdr3_aa: ATGQGANYGYT

j_call: TRBJ2-7
v_call: TRBV3-1/TRBV3-2
clone_size: .
cdr3_aa: ASSPDNSYEQY

j_call: TRBJ1-5
v_call: TRBV28
clone_size: .
cdr3_aa: ASSFGRQPQH

j_call: TRBJ2-3
v_call: TRBV15
clone_size: .
cdr3_aa: ATSVNRGSDTQY

j_call: TRBJ1-2
v_call: TRBV18
clone_size: .
cdr3_aa: ASSPQNRANYGYT

j_call: TRBJ1-5
v_call: TRBV6-6
clone_size: .
cdr3_aa: ASSYYPGFMTQH

j_call: TRBJ1-2
v_call: TRBV3-1/TRBV3-2
clone_size: .
cdr3_aa: ASSRPRGVAGYT

j_call: TRBJ2-1
v_call: TRBV28
clone_size: .
cdr3_aa: ASTGPYNEQF

j_call: TRBJ2-4
v_call: TRBV7-3
clone_size: .
cdr3_aa: ASSTRQGNIQY

j_call: TRBJ2-1
v_call: TRBV20-1
clone_size: .
cdr3_aa: SASGDSAEQF

j_call: TRBJ2-7
v_call: TRBV6-5
clone_size: .
cdr3_aa: ASSYSGLNEQY

j_call: TRBJ1-1
v_call: TRBV9
clone_size: .
cdr3_aa: ASSPRTDTEAF

j_call: TRBJ2-3
v_call: TRBV27
clone_size: .
cdr3_aa: ASRETALDTYTDTQY

j_call: TRBJ2-7
v_call: TRBV7-3
clone_size: .
cdr3_aa: ASSLMPSEGYEQY

j_call: TRBJ1-5
v_call: TRBV7-9
clone_size: .
cdr3_aa: ASSLGTEGDQPQH

j_call: TRBJ2-3
v_call: TRBV3-1/TRBV3-2
clone_size: .
cdr3_aa: ATESGPTSTDTQY

j_call: TRBJ1-6
v_call: TRBV11-2
clone_size: .
cdr3_aa: ASSRDRASPLH

j_call: TRBJ2-2
v_call: TRBV18
clone_size: .
cdr3_aa: ASSATGETGELF

j_call: TRBJ2-1
v_call: TRBV10-1
clone_size: .
cdr3_aa: ASSELGAFYNEQF

j_call: TRBJ1-4
v_call: TRBV23-1
clone_size: .
cdr3_aa: DPGTTNEKLF

j_call: TRBJ1-1
v_call: TRBV18
clone_size: .
cdr3_aa: ASSRTAGESEAF

j_call: TRBJ2-1
v_call: TRBV5-1
clone_size: .
cdr3_aa: ASHTARGDSSYNEQF

j_call: TRBJ1-1
v_call: TRBV27
clone_size: .
cdr3_aa: ASSFELTDRGPAKEAF

j_call: TRBJ1-5
v_call: TRBV28
clone_size: .
cdr3_aa: ASSPLGQGQQPQH

j_call: TRBJ2-7
v_call: TRBV5-1
clone_size: .
cdr3_aa: ASSESTSRAYEQY

j_call: TRBJ1-6
v_call: TRBV30
clone_size: once
cdr3_aa: AWSSRQGGSPLH

j_call: TRBJ1-2
v_call: TRBV5-1
clone_size: .
cdr3_aa: ASSSGGRLMDYGYT

j_call: TRBJ2-7
v_call: TRBV24-1
clone_size: .
cdr3_aa: ATSATGTVHIFSYEQY

j_call: TRBJ1-6
v_call: TRBV30
clone_size: .
cdr3_aa: AWSAGTASISPLH

j_call: TRBJ2-7
v_call: TRBV5-4
clone_size: .
cdr3_aa: ASSYTRGKQY

j_call: TRBJ2-7
v_call: TRBV28
clone_size: .
cdr3_aa: ASSSPGQFDEQY

j_call: TRBJ1-2
v_call: TRBV25-1
clone_size: .
cdr3_aa: ASSEPPGQGYT

j_call: TRBJ2-1
v_call: TRBV24-1
clone_size: once
cdr3_aa: ATSDSLADNEQF

j_call: TRBJ2-5
v_call: TRBV19
clone_size: .
cdr3_aa: ASSSSGGMQETQY

j_call: TRBJ1-1
v_call: TRBV5-6
clone_size: .
cdr3_aa: ASTGRVLSTEAF

j_call: TRBJ1-2
v_call: TRBV19
clone_size: .
cdr3_aa: ASSIGTGPYGYT

j_call: TRBJ2-3
v_call: TRBV6-4
clone_size: .
cdr3_aa: ASSEEPGLTTDTQY

j_call: TRBJ1-2
v_call: TRBV18
clone_size: .
cdr3_aa: ASSPLRTGLNYGYT

j_call: TRBJ2-7
v_call: TRBV6-5
clone_size: .
cdr3_aa: ASTTGYEQY

j_call: TRBJ2-1
v_call: TRBV28
clone_size: .
cdr3_aa: ATRLAGVMGEQF

j_call: TRBJ2-7
v_call: TRBV2
clone_size: .
cdr3_aa: ASEGGGRRKSYEQY

j_call: TRBJ2-1
v_call: TRBV5-1
clone_size: .
cdr3_aa: ASSPTAYNEQF

j_call: TRBJ2-7
v_call: TRBV6-5
clone_size: .
cdr3_aa: ASSPGGDFFYEQY

j_call: TRBJ1-2
v_call: TRBV5-4
clone_size: .
cdr3_aa: ASSLRQYYGYT

j_call: TRBJ2-3
v_call: TRBV6-1
clone_size: .
cdr3_aa: ASRERGLAYVTDTQY

j_call: TRBJ1-1
v_call: TRBV2
clone_size: .
cdr3_aa: ASRLTGVQPEAF

j_call: TRBJ2-1
v_call: TRBV15
clone_size: .
cdr3_aa: ASGSRYNEQF

j_call: TRBJ2-3
v_call: TRBV5-1
clone_size: .
cdr3_aa: ASSLDTAMMNTQY

j_call: TRBJ2-7
v_call: TRBV12-3/TRBV12-4
clone_size: .
cdr3_aa: ASRAGQGGEQY

j_call: TRBJ1-1
v_call: TRBV11-2
clone_size: .
cdr3_aa: ASSRHRMNTEAF

j_call: TRBJ2-1
v_call: TRBV2
clone_size: .
cdr3_aa: ARQRGLAYNEQF

j_call: TRBJ2-5
v_call: TRBV7-3
clone_size: once
cdr3_aa: ASSRNAPGQGETQY

j_call: TRBJ1-5
v_call: TRBV12-5
clone_size: once
cdr3_aa: ASGYDSLRPQH

j_call: TRBJ2-1
v_call: TRBV5-6
clone_size: .
cdr3_aa: ASSFIAGGQNEQF

j_call: TRBJ1-6
v_call: TRBV27
clone_size: .
cdr3_aa: ASSRGKSLNSPLH

j_call: TRBJ2-2
v_call: TRBV30
clone_size: .
cdr3_aa: AWNIAPGELF

j_call: TRBJ1-1
v_call: TRBV28
clone_size: .
cdr3_aa: ASSLIGTENTEAF

j_call: TRBJ2-1
v_call: TRBV12-5
clone_size: .
cdr3_aa: ASGFARQEWRNEQF

j_call: TRBJ2-1
v_call: TRBV12-3/TRBV12-4
clone_size: .
cdr3_aa: ASTPGQVHEQF

j_call: TRBJ1-5
v_call: TRBV5-6
clone_size: .
cdr3_aa: ASSHFAGSSNQPQH